Sequencing of this T cell receptor (beta chain) was carried out in a study of a mutant IDH1 vaccine in newly diagnosed glioma. With respect to this clone: What it binds is unknown.

Here immunoSEQ multiplex PCR was the method, and the copy in TCRdb shows in-frame clones only, minus some. The sample includes approximately 79,000 clones, approximately 85% seen only once; the top ten take roughly 0.78%. This sample's time point: week 23, last vaccination. Each dose of the vaccine consisted of 300 ug of mutant IDH1 20-mer peptide, with topical imiquimod. The CDR3 is made up of 16 amino acids. J gave up 2 bases and V 0 bases, and 6 bases lay outside the gene matches. Per germline, CDR1 SGHAT and CDR2 FQNNGV. The TCR originated in a woman aged 50 to 65 with glioma. Sample: PBMCs, taken from a glioma patient whose treatment included an IDH1 peptide vaccine. This chain links TRBV11-2 with TRBJ2-7; 8 nucleotides line up with TRBD1. In DNA, the CDR3 is TGTGCCAGCAGCTTAGAGCAGGGGGCGCCGGCCTACGAGCAGTACTTC. This encodes CASSLEQGAPAYEQYF.